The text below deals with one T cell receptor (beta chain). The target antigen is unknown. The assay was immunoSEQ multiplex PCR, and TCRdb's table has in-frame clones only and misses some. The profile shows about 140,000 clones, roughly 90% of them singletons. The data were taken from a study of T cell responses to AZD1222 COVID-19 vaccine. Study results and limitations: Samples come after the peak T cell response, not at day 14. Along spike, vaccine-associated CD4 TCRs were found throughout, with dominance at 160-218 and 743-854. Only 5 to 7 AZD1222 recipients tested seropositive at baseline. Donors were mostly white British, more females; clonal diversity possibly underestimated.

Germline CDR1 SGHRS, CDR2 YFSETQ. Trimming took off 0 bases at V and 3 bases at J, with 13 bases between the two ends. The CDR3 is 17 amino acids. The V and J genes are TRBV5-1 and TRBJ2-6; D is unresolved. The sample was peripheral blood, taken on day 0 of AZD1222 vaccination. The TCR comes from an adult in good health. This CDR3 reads CASSLAGTSRGANVLTF. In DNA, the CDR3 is TGCGCCAGCAGCTTGGCGGGCACGTCTCGTGGGGCCAACGTCCTGACTTTC.